This is a list of T cell receptor beta chains from one sample in a study of regulatory T cells in long-lasting Graves disease. MiXCR was run by TCRdb on the multiplex PCR reads, yielding one entry per CDR3 protein. The sample has 350,000 to 450,000 distinct CDR3 sequences, over 15% seen once. Another study also made use of these data, one on T cells in Graves' hyperthyroidism and ophthalmopathy.

This material consisted of peripheral blood mononuclear cells (PBMCs), taken at new diagnosis, from a patient treated with antithyroid drugs. The receptor source for this set is a man aged 35 to 55 with Graves disease. Both conserved end residues are trimmed from each CDR3. Fields, in order: J gene, V gene, CDR3 protein.

J: TRBJ2-7; V: TRBV6-1; CDR3: ASSPTPSYEQY
J: TRBJ2-3; V: TRBV11-3; CDR3: ASSSEPSTDTQY
J: TRBJ2-7; V: TRBV20-1; CDR3: SFTDPRDYEQY
J: TRBJ2-3; V: TRBV20-1; CDR3: SAKEPRGFLDTQY
J: TRBJ2-7; V: TRBV24-1; CDR3: ATSDLDTYEQY
J: TRBJ2-3; V: TRBV20-1; CDR3: SASVGGFTDTQY
J: TRBJ1-1; V: TRBV2; CDR3: ATMTESDTEAF
J: TRBJ1-2; V: TRBV29-1; CDR3: SATTNYGYT
J: TRBJ2-3; V: TRBV12-3/TRBV12-4; CDR3: ASSPSPNVQY
J: TRBJ2-1; V: TRBV5-6; CDR3: ASSFPGRSWDIDEQF
J: TRBJ2-3; V: TRBV28; CDR3: ASSSPNTDTQY
J: TRBJ1-3; V: TRBV30; CDR3: AWSTGNTIY
J: TRBJ2-1; V: TRBV11-3; CDR3: ASQLETGDYNEQF
J: TRBJ2-1; V: TRBV24-1; CDR3: ATSNLAGRGRGTDEQF
J: TRBJ2-2; V: TRBV20-1; CDR3: SAAGLAQTGELF
J: TRBJ2-3; V: TRBV30; CDR3: AWGTSGVTDTQY
J: TRBJ2-6; V: TRBV28; CDR3: ASKTGEPSGANVLT
J: TRBJ1-3; V: TRBV9; CDR3: ASSDNRVYTGNTIY
J: TRBJ1-1; V: TRBV9; CDR3: ASSVSGLNTEAF
J: TRBJ1-1; V: TRBV3-1; CDR3: ASSHPQEGTEAF
J: TRBJ2-3; V: TRBV28; CDR3: ASSLRPSTDTQY
J: TRBJ1-4; V: TRBV11-2; CDR3: ASSIRTGIGEKLF
J: TRBJ1-1; V: TRBV5-1; CDR3: ASSRGPLGNMNTEAF
J: TRBJ2-7; V: TRBV5-4; CDR3: ASSFKGAYEQY
J: TRBJ2-3; V: TRBV20-1; CDR3: SAWVDTQY
J: TRBJ2-5; V: TRBV28; CDR3: ASSSPGLEQETQY
J: TRBJ2-7; V: TRBV24-1; CDR3: ATSTGTGEPYEQY
J: TRBJ2-1; V: TRBV11-1; CDR3: ASSLGSGRSLNEQF
J: TRBJ2-2; V: TRBV7-2; CDR3: ASSLGTSYTGELF
J: TRBJ2-1; V: TRBV25-1; CDR3: ASSLPGQGINKQF
J: TRBJ2-3; V: TRBV6-2/TRBV6-3; CDR3: ASSQTTSGSTDTQY
J: TRBJ2-7; V: TRBV7-2; CDR3: ASSLAVRGAGVDCEQY
J: TRBJ2-5; V: TRBV6-5; CDR3: ASSYRGGGPQETQY
J: TRBJ2-2; V: TRBV6-2/TRBV6-3; CDR3: ASKPGQIFTGELF
J: TRBJ2-1; V: TRBV3-1; CDR3: ASSQDSDHWGQF
J: TRBJ2-1; V: TRBV20-1; CDR3: SARVETLSGNEQF
J: TRBJ1-1; V: TRBV14; CDR3: ASSQPPGEGPHTEAF
J: TRBJ1-5; V: TRBV2; CDR3: ASSFRRSNQPQH
J: TRBJ2-3; V: TRBV20-1; CDR3: SARVGSPDTQY
J: TRBJ2-7; V: TRBV28; CDR3: ASQNLYEQY
J: TRBJ2-1; V: TRBV5-6; CDR3: ASSLAALQKQF
J: TRBJ2-1; V: TRBV2; CDR3: ASTGVASYNEQF
J: TRBJ2-1; V: TRBV5-1; CDR3: ASSLDFGLNEQF
J: TRBJ2-5; V: TRBV20-1; CDR3: SARDDERGGVETQY
J: TRBJ1-1; V: TRBV12-3/TRBV12-4; CDR3: ASRTQGMNTEAF
J: TRBJ1-3; V: TRBV3-1; CDR3: ASSQVAVPHTIY
J: TRBJ1-2; V: TRBV6-2/TRBV6-3; CDR3: ASSEAWGGTGYT
J: TRBJ1-1; V: TRBV5-1; CDR3: ASSFRTGGSLDTEAF
J: TRBJ1-1; V: TRBV5-1; CDR3: ASSLGGRSEAF
J: TRBJ1-5; V: TRBV24-1; CDR3: ATSDSRTGSPIQH
J: TRBJ1-1; V: TRBV6-5; CDR3: ASSYRGNTEAF
J: TRBJ1-5; V: TRBV5-5; CDR3: ASSNRQGAQPQH
J: TRBJ2-1; V: TRBV2; CDR3: ASSVHTNEQF